One sample yielded the 8 T cell receptor beta chains listed below, sequenced in a study of T cells after posttransplantation cyclophosphamide. This table comes from immunoSEQ multiplex PCR, and its TCRdb copy is limited to in-frame clones, with some not included. The specimen has tens of thousands of clones, none found just once. A marrow graft followed busulfan-fludarabine conditioning, with cyclophosphamide on days +3 and +4. This specimen was PBMCs, taken after allogeneic stem cell transplant with posttransplant cyclophosphamide. The receptors were sampled from a male patient younger than 30 who received an allogeneic stem cell transplant from a related donor, was CMV-positive, and had no GVHD. A subset of T cells may come from the graft donor.

This clone was counted at least ten times. J is TRBJ2-7 and V is TRBV4-1; TRBD2 aligns across 13 bases. Germline V gene lookup returns CDR1 MGHRA and CDR2 YSYEKL. The CDR3 is 16 amino acids. The J segment lost 6 bases and the V segment lost 0 bases, leaving 5 bases of the junction unmatched. This CDR3 is CASSQEAGLAGAEQYF. The DNA of the CDR3 is TGCGCCAGCAGCCAAGAGGCTGGACTAGCGGGAGCCGAGCAGTACTTC.

This clone was seen at least ten times. The chain uses TRBV4-1 and TRBJ2-7; D possibly corresponds to TRBD2 (7 bases). CDR3 length: 15 amino acids. CDR1 is MGHRA and CDR2 is YSYEKL in the germline V gene. Trimming shortened V by 1 base and J by 3 bases, and 13 bases separated the two germline ends. CDR3 sequence (DNA): TGCGCCAGCAGCCAAGTGTCAGGGGACTACTACGAGCAGTACTTC. It specifies CASSQVSGDYYEQYF.

At least ten counts were recorded for this clone. The chain combines TRBV5-5 with TRBJ1-4; 9 nucleotides line up with TRBD1. Germline lookup yields CDR1 SGHKS and CDR2 YYEKEE (reference sequence). This CDR3 is 15 amino acids long. V lost 3 bases, J lost 6 bases, and 6 bases stayed unmatched. The CDR3 coding sequence is TGTGCCAGCAGCTCAGGGACAGGGTCATATGAAAAACTGTTTTTT. Its translation is CASSSGTGSYEKLFF.

As to this clone: A much more abundant neighbour one base away suggests this may be a read error. At the DNA level, this CDR3 is encoded by other sequences in the same sample as well. The V call is TRBV7-2, the J call TRBJ2-7, with TRBD2 matching 9 bases. The CDR3 spans 15 residues. Germline assignment: CDR1 SGHTA and CDR2 FQGNSA. V dropped 3 bases and J dropped 7; count of bases not matched to a gene: 10. The CDR3 spells CASSLDGAGGGEQYF. Written as DNA, the CDR3 is TGTGCCAGCAGCTTGGATGGAGCGGGAGGTGGGGAGCAGTACTTC.

This clone was observed a handful of times. The gene calls are TRBV30 and TRBJ2-5; 13 bases align to TRBD2. Germline CDR1 GTSNPN, CDR2 SVGIG (reference sequence). The CDR3 runs 13 residues. CDR3 nucleotides: TGTGCGGCGGGACTAGCGGGACAGGAGACCCAGTACTTC. Amino acids: CAAGLAGQETQYF.

Ten or more counts support this clone. The chain combines TRBV9 with TRBJ2-1; D gene ambiguous. V lost 3 bases and J 2 bases, leaving 12 bases between the germline ends. Per germline, CDR1 SGDLS and CDR2 YYNGEE. The CDR3 is 15 amino acids. CDR3 region: CASSAWPTTYNEQFF. DNA for the CDR3: TGTGCCAGCAGCGCGTGGCCCACTACCTACAATGAGCAGTTCTTC.

This clone appeared many times. V usage is TRBV28 and J usage is TRBJ2-1; weak D call: TRBD1 (6 bases). This CDR3 has 16 amino acids. CDR1 is MDHEN and CDR2 is SYDVKM in the germline V gene. Trimming stripped 6 bases from V and 0 bases from J, with 15 bases between. The CDR3 region is CASSYPGAGSYNEQFF. The CDR3 nucleotides are TGTGCCAGCAGCTATCCAGGGGCGGGCTCCTACAATGAGCAGTTCTTC. Full variable domain (remainder filled in from reference TRBV28 and TRBJ2-1): DVKVTQSSRYLVKRTGEKVFLECVQDMDHENMFWYRQDPGLGLRLIYFSYDVKMKEKGDIPEGYSVSREKKERFSLILESASTNQTSMYLCASSYPGAGSYNEQFFGPGTRLTVL.

J is TRBJ1-3 and V is TRBV23-1; a possible D gene is TRBD1 (6 bases). TRBV23-1 has ORF status, its function being uncertain. Trimming took 2 bases from V and 0 from J, leaving 14 bases between them. The length of the CDR3 is 17 residues. CDR3 sequence: CASSQRQVTDSGNTIYF. In nucleotides, the CDR3 is TGCGCCAGCAGTCAACGACAGGTTACTGACTCTGGAAACACCATATATTTT.